This T cell receptor (beta chain) emerged from a study of blood T cell repertoires in COVID-19. Only in-frame clones appear in the TCRdb table, and some are missing; sequencing was by immunoSEQ multiplex PCR. The sample contains hundreds of thousands of clones, 70% to 90% of which appear only once. V was pared by 0 bases and J by 3 bases, with 10 bases between. The CDR3 is 15 residues long. CDR1 SGDLS and CDR2 YYNGEE come from the germline V gene. The clonotype originates from a woman in her thirties or forties with acute COVID-19. Sequenced material: PBMCs or T cells enriched from blood (not recorded which). This rearrangement joins TRBV9 to TRBJ1-5; D uncertain. The CDR3 region has the DNA TGTGCCAGCAGCGTAGGTGTGGGCGACAATCAGCCCCAGCATTTT. Residues: CASSVGVGDNQPQHF. Together with reference TRBV9 and TRBJ1-5, the CDR3 gives the full variable domain: DSGVTQTPKHLITATGQRVTLRCSPRSGDLSVYWYQQSLDQGLQFLIQYYNGEERAKGNILERFSAQQFPDLHSELNLSSLELGDSALYFCASSVGVGDNQPQHFGDGTRLSIL.